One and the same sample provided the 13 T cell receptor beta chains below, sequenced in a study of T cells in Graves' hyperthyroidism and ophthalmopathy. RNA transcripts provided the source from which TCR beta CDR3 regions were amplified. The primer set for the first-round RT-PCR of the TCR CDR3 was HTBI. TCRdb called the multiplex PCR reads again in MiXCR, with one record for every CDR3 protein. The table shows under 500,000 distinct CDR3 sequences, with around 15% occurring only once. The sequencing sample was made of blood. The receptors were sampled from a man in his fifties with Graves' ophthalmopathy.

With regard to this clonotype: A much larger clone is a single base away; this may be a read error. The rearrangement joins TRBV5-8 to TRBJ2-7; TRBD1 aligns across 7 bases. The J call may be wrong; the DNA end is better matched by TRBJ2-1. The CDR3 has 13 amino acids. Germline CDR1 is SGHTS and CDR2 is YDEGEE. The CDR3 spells CASKRQGTYEQFF. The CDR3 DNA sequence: TGTGCCAGCAAAAGACAGGGCACCTACGAGCAGTTCTTC.

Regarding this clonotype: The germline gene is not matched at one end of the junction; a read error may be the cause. As DNA, the CDR3 is TGTGCCAGCAGCTTATCAAATAATTCACCCCTCCACTTT. Residues: CASSLSNNSPLHF. This sequence joins TRBV27 and TRBJ1-6; no firm D call. The CDR3 is 13 amino acids. Germline V gives CDR1 MNHEY, CDR2 SMNVEV (reference sequence).

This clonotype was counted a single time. The DNA for the CDR3 is TGTGCCAGCAGTTACGACAGGAGGGATACGCAGTATTTT. It is translated as CASSYDRRDTQYF. The chain links TRBV6-9 to TRBJ2-3; weak D call: TRBD1 (6 bases). Germline V lookup: CDR1 MNHGY, CDR2 SVAAGI. The CDR3 length is 13 residues. V was clipped by 3 bases and J by 6 bases, with 10 bases between them.

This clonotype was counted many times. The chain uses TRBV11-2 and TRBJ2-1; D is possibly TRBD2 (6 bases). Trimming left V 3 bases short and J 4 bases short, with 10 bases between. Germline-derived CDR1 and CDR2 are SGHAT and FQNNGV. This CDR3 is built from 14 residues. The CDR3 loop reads CASSLGGEYNEQFF. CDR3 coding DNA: TGTGCCAGCAGCTTGGGGGGAGAGTACAATGAGCAGTTCTTC.

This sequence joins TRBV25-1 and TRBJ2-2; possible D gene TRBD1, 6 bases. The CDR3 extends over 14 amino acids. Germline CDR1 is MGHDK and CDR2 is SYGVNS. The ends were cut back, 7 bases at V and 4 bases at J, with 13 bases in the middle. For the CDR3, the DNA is TGTGCCAGCACCCAGGGGACGGCCACCGGGGAGCTGTTTTTT. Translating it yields CASTQGTATGELFF.

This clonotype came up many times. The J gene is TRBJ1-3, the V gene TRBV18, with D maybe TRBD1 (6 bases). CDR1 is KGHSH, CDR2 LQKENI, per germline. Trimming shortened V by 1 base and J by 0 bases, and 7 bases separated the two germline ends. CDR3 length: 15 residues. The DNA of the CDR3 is TGTGCCAGCTCACCACAACAGGGCTCTGGAAACACCATATATTTT. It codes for CASSPQQGSGNTIYF.

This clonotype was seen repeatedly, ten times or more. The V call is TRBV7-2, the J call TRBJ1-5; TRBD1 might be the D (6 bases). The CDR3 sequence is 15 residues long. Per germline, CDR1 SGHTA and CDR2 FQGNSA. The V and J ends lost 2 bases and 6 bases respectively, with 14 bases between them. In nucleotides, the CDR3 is TGTGCCAGCAGCTTACAGGGGCACGGGGGTCAGCCCCAGCATTTT. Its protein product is CASSLQGHGGQPQHF.

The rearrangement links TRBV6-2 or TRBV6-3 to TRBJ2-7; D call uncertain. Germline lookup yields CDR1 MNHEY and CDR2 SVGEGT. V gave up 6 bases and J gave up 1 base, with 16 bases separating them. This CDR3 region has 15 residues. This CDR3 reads CASRATSSGSYEQYF. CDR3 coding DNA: TGTGCCAGCAGAGCGACAAGTTCCGGGTCCTACGAGCAGTACTTC.

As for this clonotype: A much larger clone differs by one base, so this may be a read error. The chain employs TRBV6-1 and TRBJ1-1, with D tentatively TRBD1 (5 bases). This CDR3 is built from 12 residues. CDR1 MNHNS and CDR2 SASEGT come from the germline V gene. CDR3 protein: CAGSEGRGEAFF. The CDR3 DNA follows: TGTGCCGGCAGTGAAGGGAGGGGTGAAGCTTTCTTT.

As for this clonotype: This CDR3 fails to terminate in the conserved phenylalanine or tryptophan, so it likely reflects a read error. The CDR3 loop is CASSPRTSGYPSYNEQFL. As DNA, the CDR3 is TGTGCCAGTAGTCCCCGGACTAGCGGGTACCCTTCCTACAATGAGCAGTTCCTC. The J gene is TRBJ2-1, the V gene TRBV19; 11 nucleotides match TRBD2. The CDR3 runs 18 residues. After removal of 5 bases from V and 1 base from J, the junction contained 10 bases not matched to a gene. Germline CDR1 LNHDA, CDR2 SQIVND (reference sequence).

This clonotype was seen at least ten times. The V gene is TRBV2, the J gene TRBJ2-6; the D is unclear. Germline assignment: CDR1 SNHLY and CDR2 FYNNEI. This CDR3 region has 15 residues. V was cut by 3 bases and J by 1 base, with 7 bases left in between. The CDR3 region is CASSDRISGANVLTF. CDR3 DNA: TGTGCCAGCAGTGATCGGATTTCTGGGGCCAACGTCCTGACTTTC.

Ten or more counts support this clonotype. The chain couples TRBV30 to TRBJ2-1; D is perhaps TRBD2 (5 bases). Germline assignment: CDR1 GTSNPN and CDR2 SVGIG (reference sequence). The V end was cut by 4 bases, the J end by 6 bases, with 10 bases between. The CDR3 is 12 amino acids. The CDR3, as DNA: TGTGCCTGGACCAGAGGGAGCAATGAGCAGTTCTTC. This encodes CAWTRGSNEQFF.

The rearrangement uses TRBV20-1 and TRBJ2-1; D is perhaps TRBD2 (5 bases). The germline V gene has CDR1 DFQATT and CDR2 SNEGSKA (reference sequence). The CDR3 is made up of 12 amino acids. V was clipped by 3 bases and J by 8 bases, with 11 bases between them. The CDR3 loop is CSASPGRDEQFF. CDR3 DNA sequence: TGCAGTGCTAGTCCGGGAAGGGATGAGCAGTTCTTC.